This T cell receptor beta chain was sequenced during a study of blood T cell repertoires in COVID-19. In the study overall: The samples span acute and convalescent COVID-19 from the United States, Italy and Spain.

Those enrolled, adults aged roughly 18 to 89 years, came from some 25 US areas. Original processing methods: It was from reference gene primer amplification that nucleated cell counts were estimated. Produced via immunoSEQ multiplex PCR; TCRdb's table is partial and in-frame only. V and J calls and clone size follow that table, whereas D and trimming were derived from the DNA. The sample shows some 290,000 clones, approximately 89% of them seen only once. V was cut by 4 bases and J by 3 bases, with 4 bases left in between. CDR1 is SGHDN, CDR2 FVKESK, per germline. The CDR3 sequence is 11 residues long.

What was sequenced was PBMCs or T cells enriched from blood (not recorded which). The chain combines TRBV14 with TRBJ2-7, with D unresolved. The TCR sequence derives from a woman younger than 45 who had recovered from COVID-19. CDR3 sequence (DNA): TGTGCCAGCAGCCTCGGCTACGAGCAGTACTTC. This gives the protein CASSLGYEQYF.